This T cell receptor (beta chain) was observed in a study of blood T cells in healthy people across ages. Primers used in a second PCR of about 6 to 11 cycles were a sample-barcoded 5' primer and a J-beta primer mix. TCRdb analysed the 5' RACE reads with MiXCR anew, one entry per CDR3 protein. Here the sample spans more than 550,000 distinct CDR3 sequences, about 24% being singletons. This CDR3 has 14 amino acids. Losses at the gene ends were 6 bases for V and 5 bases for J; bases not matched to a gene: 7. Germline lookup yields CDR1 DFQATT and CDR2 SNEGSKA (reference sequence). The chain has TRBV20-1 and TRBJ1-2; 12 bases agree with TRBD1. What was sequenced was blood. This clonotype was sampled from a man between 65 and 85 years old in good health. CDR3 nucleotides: TGCAGTGCGGCCGGGACAGGGGGCTTTTATGGCTACACCTTC. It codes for CSAAGTGGFYGYTF.